The clone carrying this T cell receptor beta chain was counted at least ten times. Its matching antigen is unknown. Time point denoted: newly diagnosed GD, antithyroid drugs for less than 3 months. PBMC RNA served as the TCR library source. HTBI primers from iRepertoire and Arm-PCR of CDR3 regions yielded the TCR beta libraries. TCRdb re-analysed the multiplex PCR reads in MiXCR, keeping a single row per CDR3 protein. This table has a few hundred thousand distinct CDR3 sequences, 15% to 20% appearing once. These data belong to a study of regulatory T cells in long-lasting Graves disease. Findings and limits, study-wide: Patients with persistent disease showed a bias toward TRBV28, TRBJ1-2 and TRBJ2-5.

In germline, CDR1 is DFQATT, CDR2 SNEGSKA (reference sequence). This CDR3 is built from 14 residues. The V gene end was trimmed by 6 bases and the J gene end by 5 bases; junction bases not matched to a gene: 6. These sequences were also reported in another study, on T cells in Graves' hyperthyroidism and ophthalmopathy. That work states: Blood shared most expanded thyroid clonotypes above 0.001.

The gene calls are TRBV20-1 and TRBJ2-1; TRBD2 matches at 11 bases. This specimen consisted of peripheral blood mononuclear cells (PBMCs), obtained at new diagnosis, from a patient treated with antithyroid drugs. The source is a woman aged 25-40 years with Graves disease. The CDR3 here is CSARGTSGHNEQFF. The DNA of the CDR3 is TGCAGTGCGCGAGGGACTAGCGGCCACAATGAGCAGTTCTTC.